The sequence of this T cell receptor beta chain was determined in a study of cytomegalovirus exposure and HLA in healthy donors. V lost 6 bases, J lost 2 bases, and 12 bases lay in between. This CDR3 contains 13 residues. CDR1 and CDR2 from the germline V gene are SGHDT and YYEEEE. General study points: 150 to 200 TCR beta chains were listed as cytomegalovirus-associated. In a later analysis, across HLA loci, associated TCR counts were highest for DRB1, lowest for HLA-C. Across donors, sequencing depth was assumed by presence/absence analyses to be roughly uniform.

The primer mix had 60 Vbeta and 13 Jbeta primers. Sequencing used immunoSEQ multiplex PCR; TCRdb keeps in-frame clones, though not all of them. The repertoire includes 50,000 or so clones, around 66% of them detected once, and about 3% sits in the top ten. On this clone: Its antigen is unidentified.

Input material: PBMCs. The chain combines TRBV5-6 with TRBJ2-7, with D perhaps matching TRBD2 (5 bases). The clonotype originates from a man younger than 30 in good health and CMV-seronegative. CDR3 bases: TGTGCCAGCACCCGACACGGGGCCTACGAGCAGTACTTC. Translating gives CASTRHGAYEQYF.